This T cell receptor (beta chain) was observed in a study of blood T cells in healthy people across ages. A second PCR of about 7 to 12 cycles used a sample-barcoded 5' primer and a J-beta primer mix. Tags on each cDNA molecule came from a template-switch adaptor with 12 random nucleotides. Individual samples furnished no less than 2.5 million CDR3-containing paired-end reads apiece. From the 5' RACE reads, TCRdb called clonotypes with MiXCR, one entry per CDR3 protein. This table has 650,000 to 1,000,000 distinct CDR3 sequences, around 34% appearing once. CDR1 MNHEY and CDR2 SVGAGI come from the germline V gene. This CDR3 spans 15 amino acids. V was cut by 6 bases and J by 7 bases, with 16 bases left in between. Findings and limits, study-wide: Diversity of TCR beta per million T cells declined in a roughly linear way with age. Donors of long life had a larger count of naive CD4+ cells and greater diversity than aged donors.

This clonotype came up a few times. Its antigen remains unknown. This receptor was identified in a man younger than 35 in good health. Material: blood. V usage is TRBV6-5 and J usage is TRBJ1-6, with a possible D match to TRBD1 (6 bases). CDR3 sequence: CASRLQGGENSPLHF. DNA of the CDR3: TGTGCCAGCAGGTTACAGGGTGGGGAGAATTCACCCCTCCACTTT.